The 32 T cell receptor beta chains reported below all come from one sample, sequenced in a study of beta chain features in type 1 diabetes. Of the isolated RNA, all was reverse transcribed, and so the sequenced material was expressed TCRB transcripts. Sequencing used immunoSEQ multiplex PCR; TCRdb keeps in-frame clones, though not all of them. The sample holds approximately 250,000 clones; 7.5% to 10% are singletons and the top ten take approximately 0.03%. Sequenced: naive CD4+ T cells from blood. These receptor sequences come from a woman between 18 and 30 years old in good health.

This clone showed up just a few times. V usage is TRBV20-1 and J usage is TRBJ1-1; no clear D gene. Germline CDR1 DFQATT, CDR2 SNEGSKA (reference sequence). CDR3 length: 11 residues. The V end lost 4 bases, the J end lost 11 bases, and 14 bases lay between the germline ends. The CDR3 coding sequence is TGCAGTGCTACCACGGACTCCGTGGCTTTCTTT. Encoded protein: CSATTDSVAFF.

This clone was observed once. J is TRBJ1-3 and V is TRBV5-1; D unresolved. The V and J ends lost 3 bases and 4 bases respectively, with 14 bases between them. The germline V gene encodes CDR1 SGHRS and CDR2 YFSETQ. CDR3 length: 15 residues. The CDR3 sequence: CASSSPSLVGNTIYF. The CDR3 bases are TGCGCCAGCAGCTCCCCGAGCCTTGTCGGAAACACCATATATTTT.

This clone was picked up a small number of times. In DNA, the CDR3 is TGTGCCAGCACCTTAGGGACAGCAAGTGATGGCTACACCTTC. It yields the protein CASTLGTASDGYTF. The chain recombines TRBV5-4 with TRBJ1-2, with 7 bases aligning to TRBD1. After removal of 6 bases from V and 6 bases from J, the junction contained 11 bases not matched to a gene. The CDR3 has 14 residues. Looked up from germline, CDR1 is SGHNT and CDR2 is YYREEE (reference sequence). Full variable domain (remainder filled in from reference TRBV5-4 and TRBJ1-2): ETGVTQSPTHLIKTRGQQVTLRCSSQSGHNTVSWYQQALGQGPQFIFQYYREEENGRGNFPPRFSGLQFPNYSSELNVNALELDDSALYLCASTLGTASDGYTFGSGTRLTVV.

This sequence joins TRBV7-6 and TRBJ2-3, with D possibly TRBD1 on 7 matching bases. CDR3 length: 16 residues. The germline gives CDR1 SGHVS, CDR2 FNYEAQ. The V and J ends lost 0 bases and 3 bases respectively, with 13 bases between them. Here the CDR3 reads CASSLAGGGRTDTQYF. The CDR3 nucleotides read TGTGCCAGCAGCTTAGCCGGAGGGGGCCGTACAGATACGCAGTATTTT.

The V call is TRBV5-1, the J call TRBJ2-6, with D hard to call. The germline V gene encodes CDR1 SGHRS and CDR2 YFSETQ. This CDR3 spans 14 amino acids. The V end was cut by 7 bases, the J end by 2 bases, with 10 bases between. CDR3 protein: CASHGSTGANVLTF. The CDR3 DNA follows: TGCGCCAGCCACGGTTCGACTGGGGCCAACGTCCTGACTTTC.

This clone has only a few counts. The rearrangement uses TRBV6-6 and TRBJ2-1; TRBD2 matches 8 bases. This CDR3 region has 16 residues. The germline CDR1 and CDR2 sequences are MNHNY and SVGAGI (reference sequence). The trim removed 5 bases at V and 0 bases at J, leaving 6 bases unmatched. Here the CDR3 reads CASSPRGASSYNEQFF. In nucleotides, the CDR3 is TGTGCCAGCAGTCCGCGGGGGGCCAGCTCCTACAATGAGCAGTTCTTC.

This clone was counted only a few times. The J gene is TRBJ1-5, the V gene TRBV7-2; D is possibly TRBD1 (5 bases). The CDR3 has 15 residues. CDR1 is SGHTA and CDR2 is FQGNSA in the germline V gene. The germline V and J ends were trimmed by 3 bases and 2 bases, with 11 bases remaining between them. DNA of the CDR3: TGTGCCAGCAGCTTGAGTTCAGGGCGCAATCAGCCCCAGCATTTT. Residues: CASSLSSGRNQPQHF. The variable domain in full, with the rest retrieved from reference TRBV7-2 and TRBJ1-5, is GAGVSQSPSNKVTEKGKDVELRCDPISGHTALYWYRQSLGQGLEFLIYFQGNSAPDKSGLPSDRFSAERTGGSVSTLTIQRTQQEDSAVYLCASSLSSGRNQPQHFGDGTRLSIL.

This chain joins TRBV30 and TRBJ2-2; D uncertain. Germline CDR1 reads GTSNPN; CDR2 reads SVGIG (reference sequence). V gave up 5 bases and J gave up 8 bases, with 12 bases separating them. The length of the CDR3 is 12 residues. The CDR3 DNA follows: TGTGCCTGGGCGAAGCTGATGGGGGAGCTGTTTTTT. It yields the protein CAWAKLMGELFF.

This clone was found a few times. The chain joins TRBV6-6 to TRBJ2-7; TRBD1 matches 12 bases. Germline CDR1 reads MNHNY; CDR2 reads SVGAGI (reference sequence). The CDR3 has 14 residues. Unmatched junction bases numbered 4, after V lost 6 bases and J lost 4 bases. The CDR3 spells CASSLGQGAYEQYF. CDR3 bases: TGTGCCAGCAGCCTGGGACAGGGGGCTTACGAGCAGTACTTC.

The chain is built from TRBV2 and TRBJ2-7; TRBD1 matches at 10 bases. The V and J ends lost 8 bases and 4 bases, in that order; junction bases with no gene match: 8. The CDR3 has 14 amino acids. The germline CDR1 and CDR2 sequences are SNHLY and FYNNEI. CDR3 protein: CASGGGQGLYEQYF. The CDR3 DNA is TGTGCCAGCGGAGGGGGACAGGGGTTATACGAGCAGTACTTC.

The genes are TRBV5-1 and TRBJ2-3; 14 nucleotides agree with TRBD2. Germline lookup yields CDR1 SGHRS and CDR2 YFSETQ. The CDR3 runs 16 residues. Germline trimming cut 3 bases from V and 6 bases from J; bases unmatched to any gene: 6. CDR3 residues: CASSSRLAGGPDTQYF. The DNA of the CDR3 is TGCGCCAGCAGCTCCAGACTAGCGGGAGGGCCGGATACGCAGTATTTT.

In this sample, this clone turned up a few times. V is TRBV19 and J is TRBJ2-7; D may be TRBD1 (5 bases). V was cut by 7 bases and J by 1 base, with 20 bases left in between. Per germline, CDR1 LNHDA and CDR2 SQIVND (reference sequence). This CDR3 region has 16 residues. The CDR3 here is CASTRKAPQGSYEQYF. The CDR3 region has the DNA TGTGCCAGTACCAGAAAGGCCCCCCAGGGATCCTACGAGCAGTACTTC.

This clone came up a few times. The chain is built from TRBV7-8 and TRBJ2-7, with D possibly being TRBD2 (6 bases). V was shortened by 8 bases and J by 9 bases, with 29 bases between the two germline ends. The CDR3 loop spans 16 amino acids. In germline, CDR1 is SGHVS, CDR2 FQNEAQ. CDR3 coding DNA: TGTGCCAGCCGGTTAACTAGGGGACTCTATACGGACGGGCAGTACTTC. This translates into CASRLTRGLYTDGQYF.

The sample holds a few counts of this clone. The chain uses TRBV13 and TRBJ2-7; TRBD1 agrees at 7 bases. The CDR3 extends over 15 amino acids. The germline gives CDR1 PRHDT, CDR2 FYEKMQ (reference sequence). The junction had 3 bases not matched to a gene; V was cut back by 1 base and J by 0 bases. The DNA for the CDR3 is TGTGCCAGCAGCTTAGCCGGGACAGTCTCCTACGAGCAGTACTTC. Encoded protein: CASSLAGTVSYEQYF.

The rearrangement uses TRBV9 and TRBJ1-2, with a weak D call TRBD1 (5 bases). Germline values: CDR1 SGDLS, CDR2 YYNGEE. The CDR3 contains 14 residues. Between the trimmed V and J ends, which lost 0 bases and 4 bases, there was a span of 10 bases. In DNA form, the CDR3 reads TGTGCCAGCAGCGTAGACGGAACAGGCTATGGCTACACCTTC. It translates to CASSVDGTGYGYTF.

This clone showed up just a few times. This rearrangement joins TRBV29-1 to TRBJ2-3; tentatively, D is TRBD1 (6 bases). V lost 4 bases, J lost 2 bases, and 10 bases lay in between. The CDR3 extends over 13 amino acids. CDR1 SQVTM and CDR2 ANQGSEA come from the germline V gene. DNA for the CDR3: TGCAGCGTTGCTGGGGACAACACAGATACGCAGTATTTT. Translating it yields CSVAGDNTDTQYF.

This clone was detected only a few times. Within the sample, other DNA sequences also encode this same CDR3. The chain uses TRBV9 and TRBJ1-1; D gene unclear. V was pared by 0 bases and J by 0 bases, with 6 bases between. The CDR3 loop spans 14 amino acids. Germline V gives CDR1 SGDLS, CDR2 YYNGEE. The DNA of the CDR3 is TGTGCCAGCAGCGTAGGGGGAGTGAACACTGAAGCTTTCTTT. This gives the protein CASSVGGVNTEAFF.

The chain links TRBV5-6 to TRBJ1-1; D is unclear. The germline V and J ends were trimmed by 3 bases and 9 bases, with 15 bases remaining between them. Germline V CDR1 and CDR2: SGHDT, YYEEEE. The CDR3 is 13 amino acids. The CDR3 DNA reads as TGTGCCAGCAGCTCTGATCAGGTTCCTCAAGCTTTCTTT. This translates into CASSSDQVPQAFF.

The table lists this clone with a few counts. The chain combines TRBV6-4 with TRBJ2-1, with TRBD2 identical over 10 bases. The germline V gene has CDR1 MRHNA and CDR2 SNTAGT. V was pared by 6 bases and J by 9 bases, with 11 bases of the junction left unmatched. The CDR3 spans 15 residues. For the CDR3, the DNA is TGTGCCAGCAGCCCAGCTAGCGGGAGTTGGGGTGAGCAGTTCTTC. Amino acids: CASSPASGSWGEQFF.

This clone has just a few counts. The V call is TRBV11-1, the J call TRBJ1-5; the D gene is possibly TRBD1 (6 bases). V lost 5 bases to trimming and J lost 7 bases, with 15 bases between them. The CDR3 has 14 amino acids. CDR1 SGHAT and CDR2 FQDESV come from the germline V gene (reference sequence). The CDR3 bases are TGTGCCAGCAGCCCGACAGGAGGCAGCCAGCCCCAGCATTTT. The encoded protein is CASSPTGGSQPQHF.

The V and J genes are TRBV18 and TRBJ1-4; TRBD1 matches at 8 bases. The CDR3 is 15 residues long. Per germline, CDR1 KGHSH and CDR2 LQKENI. V shed 3 bases and J 5 bases; nucleotides not matched to a gene: 5. The CDR3 bases are TGTGCCAGCTCACCGTACAGGGGGACGAATGAAAAACTGTTTTTT. It yields the protein CASSPYRGTNEKLFF.

This clone was seen repeatedly, ten times or more. The chain employs TRBV7-2 and TRBJ2-1; 8 bases align to TRBD2. Germline-derived CDR1 and CDR2 are SGHTA and FQGNSA. V lost 7 bases to trimming and J lost 6 bases; unmatched junction nucleotides: 8. CDR3 length equals 14 residues. The CDR3 sequence is CASKKQRELNEQFF. The CDR3 DNA sequence: TGTGCCAGCAAAAAACAGCGGGAGCTCAATGAGCAGTTCTTC.

The table lists this clone with a few counts. The junction departs from germline at one end; a sequencing error may be responsible. The chain links TRBV6-5 to TRBJ2-3; 7 nucleotides match TRBD1. Germline CDR1 reads MNHEY; CDR2 reads SVGAGI. This CDR3 has 15 residues. The CDR3: CASRYSTGINHTQYF. The CDR3 DNA reads as TGTGCCAGCAGGTACTCGACAGGGATAAACCATACGCAGTATTTT.

This clone came up a few times. The V and J genes are TRBV2 and TRBJ2-3; D is perhaps TRBD2 (5 bases). The CDR3 contains 14 residues. CDR1 is SNHLY, CDR2 FYNNEI, per germline. V lost 6 bases and J 8 bases, leaving 18 bases between the germline ends. The CDR3 here is CASSVSRPGSTQYF. CDR3 bases: TGTGCCAGCAGCGTGAGCCGACCGGGGAGTACGCAGTATTTT. Filled out from reference TRBV2 and TRBJ2-3, the complete variable domain reads EPEVTQTPSHQVTQMGQEVILRCVPISNHLYFYWYRQILGQKVEFLVSFYNNEISEKSEIFDDQFSVERPDGSNFTLKIRSTKLEDSAMYFCASSVSRPGSTQYFGPGTRLTVL.

The V and J genes are TRBV20-1 and TRBJ1-2, with unresolved D. The CDR3 has 11 residues. Trimming took 3 bases from V and 3 from J, leaving 5 bases between them. Per germline, CDR1 DFQATT and CDR2 SNEGSKA (reference sequence). Here the CDR3 DNA reads TGCAGTGCTAGGGCAGACTATGGCTACACCTTC. Its protein is CSARADYGYTF.

V usage is TRBV6-4 and J usage is TRBJ1-6; 8 nucleotides line up with TRBD1. Germline CDR1 MRHNA, CDR2 SNTAGT. The CDR3 loop spans 14 amino acids. Losses at the gene ends were 6 bases for V and 9 bases for J; bases not matched to a gene: 7. CDR3 nucleotide sequence: TGTGCCAGCAGGGAGACAGGGGCTACTTCACCCCTCCACTTT. Amino acid sequence: CASRETGATSPLHF.

This clone was recorded a few times. The chain has TRBV2 and TRBJ1-4; unclear D gene. The CDR3 spans 13 residues. Looked up from germline, CDR1 is SNHLY and CDR2 is FYNNEI. The V end lost 4 bases, the J end lost 14 bases, and 17 bases lay between the germline ends. The CDR3 sequence is CASSGSTASRLFF. The CDR3 region has the DNA TGTGCCAGCAGTGGGTCGACGGCCTCCAGGCTGTTTTTT.

The table lists this clone with a few counts. The V gene is TRBV30, the J gene TRBJ1-5; D uncertain. V was cut by 0 bases and J by 1 base, with 13 bases left in between. This CDR3 is built from 16 residues. Germline lookup yields CDR1 GTSNPN and CDR2 SVGIG (reference sequence). CDR3 DNA sequence: TGTGCCTGGAGTGTACGGGGTGGGAGAAGCAATCAGCCCCAGCATTTT. Protein sequence: CAWSVRGGRSNQPQHF.

CDR3 residues: CASSPQQGDDYGYTF. The CDR3 DNA follows: TGTGCCAGCTCACCTCAACAGGGGGACGACTATGGCTACACCTTC. The chain links TRBV18 to TRBJ1-2, with 8 bases matching TRBD1. The CDR3 has 15 amino acids. Germline V gene sequence: CDR1 KGHSH, CDR2 LQKENI. J gave up 3 bases and V 3 bases, and 6 bases lay outside the gene matches.

This clone was seen more than once but under ten times. The V call is TRBV7-2, the J call TRBJ2-5, with D unclear. V was trimmed by 2 bases and J by 2 bases, leaving 9 bases between them. The CDR3 is made up of 14 amino acids. Per the germline V gene, CDR1 is SGHTA and CDR2 is FQGNSA. CDR3 amino acids: CASSLSRIQETQYF. CDR3 nucleotides: TGTGCCAGCAGCTTAAGCAGGATACAAGAGACCCAGTACTTC.

The chain uses TRBV7-9 and TRBJ2-7; TRBD2 might be the D (7 bases). The CDR3 spans 15 residues. CDR1 and CDR2 (germline): SEHNR, FQNEAQ (reference sequence). V was trimmed by 7 bases and J by 3 bases, leaving 19 bases between them. CDR3 DNA: TGTGCCAGCACCCTGTACTTGGGGGGGCTCTACGAGCAGTACTTC. It specifies CASTLYLGGLYEQYF. The whole variable domain, filled in from reference TRBV7-9 and TRBJ2-7, reads DTGVSQNPRHKITKRGQNVTFRCDPISEHNRLYWYRQTLGQGPEFLTYFQNEAQLEKSRLLSDRFSAERPKGSFSTLEIQRTEQGDSAMYLCASTLYLGGLYEQYFGPGTRLTVT.

The chain employs TRBV27 and TRBJ2-1, with D possibly matching TRBD2 (6 bases). Per the germline V gene, CDR1 is MNHEY and CDR2 is SMNVEV (reference sequence). This CDR3 spans 15 amino acids. Trimming took 3 bases from V and 8 from J, leaving 17 bases between them. CDR3 amino acids: CASSFLRGKRDEQFF. CDR3 nucleotide sequence: TGTGCCAGCAGTTTCCTGCGGGGCAAAAGGGATGAGCAGTTCTTC.